This note documents a single TCR beta chain sequence. Its antigen is not known. Only in-frame clones appear in the TCRdb table, and some are missing; sequencing was by immunoSEQ multiplex PCR. The sample carries 30,000 to 45,000 clones, roughly 84% recorded once. These data originate in a study of OX40 agonist ivuxolimab in advanced cancers. Overall study context: The dose of intravenous ivuxolimab that patients received every 2 weeks ranged from 0.01 to 10 mg/kg. Cohort: approximately 83% men, mean age about 60, aged roughly 20 to 79. Notes on the study in general: A proportion of nonresponders additionally exhibited low normalized T-cell clonal expansion. More expanded clones were seen, on average, in CD8+ T cells than in CD4+.

The CDR3 spans 11 residues. The germline V gene has CDR1 MGHRA and CDR2 YSYEKL. Trimming removed 4 bases at V and 4 bases at J, with 4 bases between. The chain joins TRBV4-1 to TRBJ2-5; no clear D. This material consisted of CD4+ or CD8+ T cells sorted from blood, taken in a trial of the OX40 agonist ivuxolimab. The TCR sequence derives from an adult with an advanced solid tumor such as melanoma, head and neck, liver or kidney cancer. This chain's CDR3 is CASSRGETQYF. The CDR3 DNA sequence: TGCGCCAGCAGCCGAGGAGAGACCCAGTACTTC.